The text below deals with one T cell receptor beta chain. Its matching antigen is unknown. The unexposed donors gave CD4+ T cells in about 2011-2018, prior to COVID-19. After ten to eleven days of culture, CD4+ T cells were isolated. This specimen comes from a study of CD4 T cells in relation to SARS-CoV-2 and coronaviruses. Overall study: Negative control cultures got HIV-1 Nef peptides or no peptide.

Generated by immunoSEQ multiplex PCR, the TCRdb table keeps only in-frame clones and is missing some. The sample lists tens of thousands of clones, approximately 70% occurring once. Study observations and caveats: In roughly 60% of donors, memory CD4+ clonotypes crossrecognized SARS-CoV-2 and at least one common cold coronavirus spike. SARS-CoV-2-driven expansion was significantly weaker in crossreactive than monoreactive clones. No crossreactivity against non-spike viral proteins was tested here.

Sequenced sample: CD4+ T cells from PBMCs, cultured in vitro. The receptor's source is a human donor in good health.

The DNA for the CDR3 is TGTGCCTCCCGTGGGACAGCCCTGCCTAGCACAGATACGCAGTATTTT. It encodes CASRGTALPSTDTQYF. The chain recombines TRBV19 with TRBJ2-3; 7 bases are a match to TRBD1. CDR1 is LNHDA and CDR2 is SQIVND in the germline V gene (reference sequence). V was clipped by 11 bases and J by 0 bases; unmatched bases: 14. The CDR3 is made up of 16 amino acids. Full variable domain (remainder filled in from reference TRBV19 and TRBJ2-3): DGGITQSPKYLFRKEGQNVTLSCEQNLNHDAMYWYRQDPGQGLRLIYYSQIVNDFQKGDIAEGYSVSREKKESFPLTVTSAQKNPTAFYLCASRGTALPSTDTQYFGPGTRLTVL.